Described below is a single TCR beta chain sequence and its context. In germline, CDR1 is WNHNN, CDR2 SYGVQD (reference sequence). This CDR3 has 14 amino acids. The V end was cut by 3 bases, the J end by 2 bases, with 9 bases between. The data originate from a study of T cell responses to AZD1222 COVID-19 vaccine. Method: immunoSEQ multiplex PCR; TCRdb's copy keeps in-frame clones and lacks some. The sample records 100,000 to 150,000 clones, 80% to 90% being singletons. This rearrangement joins TRBV10-1 to TRBJ2-3; D is perhaps TRBD2 (6 bases). This sequence was found in an adult in good health. The source material was peripheral blood, sampled on day 0 of AZD1222 vaccination. CDR3 bases: TGCGCCAGCAGTGACGCGGGGACCACAGATACGCAGTATTTT. It codes for CASSDAGTTDTQYF.